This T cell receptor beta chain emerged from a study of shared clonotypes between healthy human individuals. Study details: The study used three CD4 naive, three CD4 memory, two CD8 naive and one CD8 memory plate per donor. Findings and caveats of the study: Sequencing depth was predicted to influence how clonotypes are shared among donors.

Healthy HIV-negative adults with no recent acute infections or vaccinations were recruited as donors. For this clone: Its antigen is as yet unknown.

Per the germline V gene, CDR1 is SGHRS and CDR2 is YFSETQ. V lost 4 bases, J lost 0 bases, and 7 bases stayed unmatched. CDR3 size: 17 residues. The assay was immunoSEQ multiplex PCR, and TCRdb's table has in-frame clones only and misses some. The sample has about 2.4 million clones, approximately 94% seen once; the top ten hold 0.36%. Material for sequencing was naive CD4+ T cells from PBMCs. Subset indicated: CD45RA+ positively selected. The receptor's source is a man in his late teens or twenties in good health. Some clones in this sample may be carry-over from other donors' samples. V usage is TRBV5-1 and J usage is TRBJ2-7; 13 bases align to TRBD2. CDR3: CASSELAGGPNSYEQYF. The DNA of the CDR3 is TGCGCCAGCAGCGAACTAGCGGGAGGGCCCAACTCCTACGAGCAGTACTTC.